A selection of T cell receptor beta chains follows, all from one sample in a study of beta chain features in type 1 diabetes. Assay used: immunoSEQ multiplex PCR; TCRdb lists only in-frame clones, some missing. The sample has a few hundred thousand clones, about 13% seen once. Sequencing input: naive CD4+ T cells from blood. The receptor set was obtained from a woman younger than 35 with type 1 diabetes. Each CDR3 is given without its conserved first and last residue. Fields, in order: CDR3 length, J gene, clone size, V gene, CDR3 protein. For some rows the clone size is stated as once, few or many, or as a class when expanded; others skip it.

CDR3 length: 14; J gene: TRBJ2-1; clone size: few; V gene: TRBV5-6; CDR3 protein: ASSFGLAGSTNEQF
CDR3 length: 13; J gene: TRBJ1-5; clone size: few; V gene: TRBV7-2; CDR3 protein: ASSPQGGAEGPQH
CDR3 length: 14; J gene: TRBJ2-3; clone size: -; V gene: TRBV9; CDR3 protein: ASSVGADASTDTQY
CDR3 length: 14; J gene: TRBJ2-1; clone size: few; V gene: TRBV28; CDR3 protein: ASSRLAGGLTNEQF
CDR3 length: 11; J gene: TRBJ1-5; clone size: -; V gene: TRBV30; CDR3 protein: AWSVQSNQPQH
CDR3 length: 13; J gene: TRBJ1-5; clone size: -; V gene: TRBV19; CDR3 protein: ASSIGWARNQPQH
CDR3 length: 11; J gene: TRBJ2-7; clone size: few; V gene: TRBV2; CDR3 protein: ASGLAGWYEQY
CDR3 length: 12; J gene: TRBJ2-6; clone size: -; V gene: TRBV13; CDR3 protein: ASRPSSGANVLT
CDR3 length: 11; J gene: TRBJ2-1; clone size: -; V gene: TRBV5-1; CDR3 protein: ASSFRGRGEQF
CDR3 length: 14; J gene: TRBJ2-1; clone size: -; V gene: TRBV4-2; CDR3 protein: ASSQPLAGDYNEQF
CDR3 length: 12; J gene: TRBJ2-1; clone size: -; V gene: TRBV18; CDR3 protein: ASSTRDRPDEQF
CDR3 length: 9; J gene: TRBJ1-2; clone size: -; V gene: TRBV30; CDR3 protein: AWSVESGYT
CDR3 length: 15; J gene: TRBJ2-1; clone size: -; V gene: TRBV5-1; CDR3 protein: ASSPGLSGSFYNEQF
CDR3 length: 11; J gene: TRBJ2-1; clone size: -; V gene: TRBV10-2; CDR3 protein: ASSAGTYNEQF
CDR3 length: 9; J gene: TRBJ2-5; clone size: -; V gene: TRBV7-2; CDR3 protein: ASSSGPTQY
CDR3 length: 12; J gene: TRBJ2-1; clone size: -; V gene: TRBV6-1; CDR3 protein: ASISSLSYNEQF
CDR3 length: 13; J gene: TRBJ2-1; clone size: -; V gene: TRBV11-3; CDR3 protein: ASSLEALGYNEQF
CDR3 length: 16; J gene: TRBJ2-6; clone size: -; V gene: TRBV7-2; CDR3 protein: ASSPSLKGASGANVLT
CDR3 length: 14; J gene: TRBJ2-1; clone size: few; V gene: TRBV5-1; CDR3 protein: ASSLGLAGVYNEQF
CDR3 length: 11; J gene: TRBJ2-2; clone size: -; V gene: TRBV18; CDR3 protein: ASSPLNTGELF
CDR3 length: 10; J gene: TRBJ1-1; clone size: -; V gene: TRBV2; CDR3 protein: ASSGDIIEAF